One sample yielded the 5 T cell receptor beta chains listed below, sequenced in a study of shared clonotypes between healthy human individuals. The method was immunoSEQ multiplex PCR; TCRdb's version includes in-frame clones alone and lacks a portion of them. The sample records 1,500,000 or so clones, approximately 98.5% being singletons. Sequencing was performed on naive CD4+ T cells sorted from blood. Noted subset: CD45RA+ positively selected. The receptor set was obtained from a young man in good health.

This clone appeared a single time. The CDR3: CASSSSSGYTDTQYF. DNA of the CDR3: TGTGCCAGCAGCTCATCTAGCGGTTACACAGATACGCAGTATTTT. This sequence joins TRBV5-4 and TRBJ2-3; 7 bases are shared with TRBD2. The CDR3 covers 15 residues. CDR1 and CDR2 from the germline V gene are SGHNT and YYREEE (reference sequence). Losses at the gene ends were 3 bases for V and 2 bases for J; bases not matched to a gene: 6. The full variable domain, in which reference TRBV5-4 and TRBJ2-3 provide the parts outside the CDR3, is ETGVTQSPTHLIKTRGQQVTLRCSSQSGHNTVSWYQQALGQGPQFIFQYYREEENGRGNFPPRFSGLQFPNYSSELNVNALELDDSALYLCASSSSSGYTDTQYFGPGTRLTVL.

This clone was detected only once. This chain connects TRBV25-1 to TRBJ1-1; no reliable D call. With 5 bases removed from V and 1 base from J, the gap between germline ends came to 8 bases. The CDR3 runs to 13 residues. Germline CDR1 and CDR2: MGHDK and SYGVNS. The CDR3 sequence is CASSSYGNTEAFF. DNA for the CDR3: TGTGCCAGCAGTTCCTACGGGAACACTGAAGCTTTCTTT.

The chain links TRBV10-2 to TRBJ2-7, with D possibly matching TRBD2 (5 bases). Germline lookup yields CDR1 WSHSY and CDR2 SAAADI. The CDR3 sequence is 11 residues long. V lost 6 bases to trimming and J lost 4 bases, with 7 bases between them. CDR3 DNA: TGCGCCAGCAGCACGGGGTACGAGCAGTACTTC. Translating it yields CASSTGYEQYF.

The V gene is TRBV6-4, the J gene TRBJ1-1; D possibly corresponds to TRBD1 (6 bases). Germline V gives CDR1 MRHNA, CDR2 SNTAGT. V was shortened by 6 bases and J by 3 bases, with 14 bases between the two germline ends. The length of the CDR3 is 14 residues. CDR3 in amino acids: CASSRTGTHTEAFF. CDR3 DNA: TGTGCCAGCAGCAGAACAGGGACTCACACTGAAGCTTTCTTT.

The chain uses TRBV13 and TRBJ2-7; TRBD2 aligns across 7 bases. The germline gives CDR1 PRHDT, CDR2 FYEKMQ (reference sequence). V trimming: 5 bases; J trimming: 2 bases; junction bases outside the gene matches: 6. CDR3 size: 14 residues. CDR3 nucleotide sequence: TGTGCCAGCAGCAGCACTAGCGAGGCCTACGAGCAGTACTTC. Amino acids: CASSSTSEAYEQYF.